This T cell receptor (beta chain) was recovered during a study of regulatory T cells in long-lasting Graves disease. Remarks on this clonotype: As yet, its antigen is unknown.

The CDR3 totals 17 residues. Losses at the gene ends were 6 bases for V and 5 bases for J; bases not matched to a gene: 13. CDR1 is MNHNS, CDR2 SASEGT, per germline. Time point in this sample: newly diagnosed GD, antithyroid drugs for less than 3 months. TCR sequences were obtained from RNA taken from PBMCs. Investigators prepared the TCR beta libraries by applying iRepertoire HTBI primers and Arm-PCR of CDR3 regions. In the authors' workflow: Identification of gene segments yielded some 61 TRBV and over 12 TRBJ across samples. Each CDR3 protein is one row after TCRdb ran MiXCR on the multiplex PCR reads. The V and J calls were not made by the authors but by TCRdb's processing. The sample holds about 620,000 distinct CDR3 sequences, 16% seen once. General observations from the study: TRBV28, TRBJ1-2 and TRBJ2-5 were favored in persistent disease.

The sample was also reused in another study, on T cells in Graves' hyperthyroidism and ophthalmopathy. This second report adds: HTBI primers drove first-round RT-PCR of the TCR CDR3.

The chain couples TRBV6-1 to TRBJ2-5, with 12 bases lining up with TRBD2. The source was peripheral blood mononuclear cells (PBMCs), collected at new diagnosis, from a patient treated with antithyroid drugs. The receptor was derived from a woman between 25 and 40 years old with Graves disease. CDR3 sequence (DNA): TGTGCCAGCAGGGACCGCCGACTAGCGGGAGTTGGGGAGACCCAGTACTTC. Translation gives CASRDRRLAGVGETQYF.